The T cell receptor beta chain described here comes from a study of T cells after yellow fever vaccination. Findings of the study overall: Abundant clonotypes (contaminants from the bulk population) could be present in FACS-sorted repertoires. Although the secondary response was weaker, it peaked faster, at day 5 versus 15.

This CDR3 has 13 amino acids. V lost 7 bases, J lost 1 base, and 13 bases lay in between. Looked up from germline, CDR1 is SQVTM and CDR2 is ANQGSEA. A universal primer site and UMIs were added as TCR cDNA was made by 5'RACE template switching. Each CDR3 protein is one row after TCRdb ran MiXCR on the 5' RACE reads. The table includes 500,000 to 650,000 distinct CDR3 sequences, over 9% detected once. As for this clonotype: Its antigen is as yet unknown.

The TCR originated in a young man who received the YFV17D yellow fever vaccine. This sequence joins TRBV29-1 and TRBJ1-1; the D gene is possibly TRBD1 (6 bases). Source: PBMCs, taken on the day of the yellow fever booster vaccination. The CDR3 reads CSGAQGSNTEAFF. CDR3 nucleotide sequence: TGCAGCGGTGCCCAGGGGTCGAACACTGAAGCTTTCTTT.